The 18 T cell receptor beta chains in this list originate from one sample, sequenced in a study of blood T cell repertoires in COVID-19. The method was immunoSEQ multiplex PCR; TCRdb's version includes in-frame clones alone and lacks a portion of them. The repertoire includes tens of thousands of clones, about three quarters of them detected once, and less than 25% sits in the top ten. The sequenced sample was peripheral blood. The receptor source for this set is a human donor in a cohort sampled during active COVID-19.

The CDR3, as DNA: TGTGCCCGCGGGCGGGGGGCGGGGCCGAGCTCCTATAATTCACCCCTCCACTTT. Amino acid sequence: CARGRGAGPSSYNSPLHF. The chain has TRBV27 and TRBJ1-6, with a tentative D call TRBD1 (6 bases). This CDR3 is built from 18 residues. Germline V lookup: CDR1 MNHEY, CDR2 SMNVEV (reference sequence). V was pared by 11 bases and J by 0 bases, with 23 bases between.

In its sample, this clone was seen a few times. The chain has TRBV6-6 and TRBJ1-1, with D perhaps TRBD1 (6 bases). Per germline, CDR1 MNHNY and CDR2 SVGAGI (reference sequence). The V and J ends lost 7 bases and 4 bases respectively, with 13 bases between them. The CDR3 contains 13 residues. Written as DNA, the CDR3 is TGTGCCAGCATTACCGGGGGGGCCACTGAAGCTTTCTTT. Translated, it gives CASITGGATEAFF.

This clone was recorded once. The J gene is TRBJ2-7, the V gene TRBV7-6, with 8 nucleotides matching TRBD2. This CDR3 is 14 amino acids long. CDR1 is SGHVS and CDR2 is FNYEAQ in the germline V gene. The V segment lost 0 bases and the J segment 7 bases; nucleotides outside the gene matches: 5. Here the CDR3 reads CASSLAREVGEQYF. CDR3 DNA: TGTGCCAGCAGCTTAGCGCGGGAGGTGGGGGAGCAGTACTTC.

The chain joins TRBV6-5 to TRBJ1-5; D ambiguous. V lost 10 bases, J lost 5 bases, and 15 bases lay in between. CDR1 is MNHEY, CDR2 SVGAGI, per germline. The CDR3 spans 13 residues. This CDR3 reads CATSRGMDQPQHF. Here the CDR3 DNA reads TGTGCCACCTCGCGGGGAATGGATCAGCCCCAGCATTTT.

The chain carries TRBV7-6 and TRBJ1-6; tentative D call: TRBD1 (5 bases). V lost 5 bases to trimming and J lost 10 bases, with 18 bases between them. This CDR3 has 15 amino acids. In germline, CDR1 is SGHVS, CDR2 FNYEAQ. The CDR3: CASSLRAGMSSPLHF. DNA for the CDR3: TGTGCCAGCAGCCTCAGGGCAGGGATGAGCTCACCCCTCCACTTT.

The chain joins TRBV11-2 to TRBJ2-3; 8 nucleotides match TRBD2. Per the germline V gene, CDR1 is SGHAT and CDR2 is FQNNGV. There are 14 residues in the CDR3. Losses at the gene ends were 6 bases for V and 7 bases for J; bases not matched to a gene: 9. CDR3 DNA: TGTGCCAGCAGGGAAGCGGGAGTACCGAATACGCAGTATTTT. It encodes CASREAGVPNTQYF.

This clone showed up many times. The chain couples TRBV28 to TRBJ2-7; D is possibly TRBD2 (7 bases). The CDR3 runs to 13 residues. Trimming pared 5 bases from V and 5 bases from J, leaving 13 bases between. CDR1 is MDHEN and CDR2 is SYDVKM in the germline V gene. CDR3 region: CASSTGGGDEQYF. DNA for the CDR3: TGTGCCAGCAGTACGGGGGGCGGCGACGAGCAGTACTTC.

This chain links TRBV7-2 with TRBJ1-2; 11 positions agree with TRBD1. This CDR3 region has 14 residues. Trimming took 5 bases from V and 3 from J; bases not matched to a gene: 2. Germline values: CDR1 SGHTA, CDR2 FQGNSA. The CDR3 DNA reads TGTGCCAGCAGCCCGGGACAGGGGGACTATGGCTACACCTTC. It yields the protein CASSPGQGDYGYTF.

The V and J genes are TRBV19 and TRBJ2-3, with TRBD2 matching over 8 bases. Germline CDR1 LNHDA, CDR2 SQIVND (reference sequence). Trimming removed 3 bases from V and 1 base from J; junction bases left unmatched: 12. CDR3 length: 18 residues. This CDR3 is CASSMRAGAFQRTDTQYF. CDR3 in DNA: TGTGCCAGTAGTATGAGAGCGGGAGCCTTTCAACGCACAGATACGCAGTATTTT.

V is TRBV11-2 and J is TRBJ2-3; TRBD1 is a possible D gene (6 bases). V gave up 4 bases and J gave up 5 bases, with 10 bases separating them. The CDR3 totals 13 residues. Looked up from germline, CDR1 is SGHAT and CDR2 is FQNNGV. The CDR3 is CASSSDRLDTQYF. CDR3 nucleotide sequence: TGTGCCAGCAGCTCCGACAGGCTAGATACGCAGTATTTT.

CDR3 sequence (DNA): TGTGCCAGCAGCGCGGGACGGAGCACCGGGGAGCTGTTTTTT. Translated: CASSAGRSTGELFF. The V and J genes are TRBV11-2 and TRBJ2-2; maybe TRBD2 (6 bases). V lost 5 bases to trimming and J lost 4 bases, with 11 bases between them. Germline lookup yields CDR1 SGHAT and CDR2 FQNNGV. The CDR3 covers 14 residues.

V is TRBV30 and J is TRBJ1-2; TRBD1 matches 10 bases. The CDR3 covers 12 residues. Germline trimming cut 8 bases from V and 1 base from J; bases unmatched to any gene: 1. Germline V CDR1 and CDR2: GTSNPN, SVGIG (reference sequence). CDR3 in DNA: TGTGCCGGGGACAGGGGTAACTATGGCTACACCTTC. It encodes CAGDRGNYGYTF.

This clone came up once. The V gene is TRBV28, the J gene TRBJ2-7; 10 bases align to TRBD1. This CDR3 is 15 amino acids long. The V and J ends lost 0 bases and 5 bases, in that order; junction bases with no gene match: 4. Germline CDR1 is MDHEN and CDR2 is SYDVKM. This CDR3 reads CASSLWGQGYDEQYF. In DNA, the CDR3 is TGTGCCAGCAGTTTATGGGGACAGGGGTACGACGAGCAGTACTTC.

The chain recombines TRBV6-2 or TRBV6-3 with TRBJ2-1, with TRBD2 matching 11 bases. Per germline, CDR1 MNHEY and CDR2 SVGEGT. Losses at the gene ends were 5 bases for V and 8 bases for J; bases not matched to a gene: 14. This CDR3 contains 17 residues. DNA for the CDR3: TGTGCCAGCAGTCCGGGACTCGGGACTAGCGGTTATGATGAGCAGTTCTTC. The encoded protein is CASSPGLGTSGYDEQFF.

CDR3 bases: TGCGCCAGCAGCTTGGTTGGCCCGAATCAGTACTTC. It yields the protein CASSLVGPNQYF. The genes are TRBV5-1 and TRBJ2-5; no definite D call. The germline V gene has CDR1 SGHRS and CDR2 YFSETQ. V gave up 0 bases and J gave up 11 bases, with 11 bases separating them. The CDR3 is 12 residues long.

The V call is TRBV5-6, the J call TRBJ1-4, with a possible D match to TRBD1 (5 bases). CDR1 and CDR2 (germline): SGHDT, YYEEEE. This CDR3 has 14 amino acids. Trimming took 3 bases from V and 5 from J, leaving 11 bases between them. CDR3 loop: CASSSLQENEKLFF. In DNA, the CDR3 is TGTGCCAGCAGCTCCCTACAGGAAAATGAAAAACTGTTTTTT.

CDR3 nucleotide sequence: TGTGCCAGCAGACCTGGACAGGGTAATGAAAAACTGTTTTTT. It is translated as CASRPGQGNEKLFF. J is TRBJ1-4 and V is TRBV7-9; TRBD1 matches 8 bases. The CDR3 runs to 14 residues. Germline V gene sequence: CDR1 SEHNR, CDR2 FQNEAQ (reference sequence). V lost 6 bases to trimming and J lost 4 bases; unmatched junction nucleotides: 4.

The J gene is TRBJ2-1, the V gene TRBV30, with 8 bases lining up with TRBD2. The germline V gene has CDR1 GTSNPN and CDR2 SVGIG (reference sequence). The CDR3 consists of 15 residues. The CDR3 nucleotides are TGTTCGTCGGGGGGGGACCTCTCCGGATTGAATGAGCAGTTCTTC. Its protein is CSSGGDLSGLNEQFF.